These 23 T cell receptor beta chains came from one sample sequenced in a study of blood T cell repertoires in COVID-19. TCRdb's table, derived via immunoSEQ multiplex PCR, lists solely in-frame clones and lacks some. The sample lists under 300,000 clones, about nine tenths occurring once. Sequencing used PBMCs or T cells enriched from blood (not recorded which). These receptors were collected from a woman between 25 and 40 years old with acute COVID-19.

This clone was detected a few times. The gene calls are TRBV7-9 and TRBJ1-2, with unresolved D. This CDR3 has 15 amino acids. Per the germline V gene, CDR1 is SEHNR and CDR2 is FQNEAQ (reference sequence). Trimming left V 0 bases short and J 5 bases short, with 13 bases between. CDR3 sequence: CASSLASPAGYGYTF. CDR3 DNA sequence: TGTGCCAGCAGCTTAGCCTCTCCGGCAGGATATGGCTACACCTTC.

The CDR3 loop is CASSYYADREANYGYTF. CDR3 sequence (DNA): TGTGCCAGCAGTTACTATGCGGACAGAGAAGCTAACTATGGCTACACCTTC. V is TRBV6-2 or TRBV6-3 and J is TRBJ1-2, with D perhaps TRBD1 (6 bases). Per the germline V gene, CDR1 is MNHEY and CDR2 is SVGEGT. Trimming cost V 1 base and J 0 bases, with 15 bases left between them. The CDR3 is made up of 17 amino acids.

This chain connects TRBV28 to TRBJ2-5; TRBD2 might be the D (6 bases). The length of the CDR3 is 12 residues. Germline V gene sequence: CDR1 MDHEN, CDR2 SYDVKM. The germline V and J ends were trimmed by 10 bases and 1 base, with 10 bases remaining between them. The CDR3 spells CATSGVQETQYF. The DNA of the CDR3 is TGTGCCACCTCGGGGGTCCAAGAGACCCAGTACTTC.

V gene TRBV2 combines with J gene TRBJ2-1, with D possibly TRBD2 on 6 matching bases. This CDR3 contains 11 residues. Between the trimmed V and J ends, which lost 8 bases and 7 bases, there was a span of 9 bases. CDR1 is SNHLY, CDR2 FYNNEI, per germline. The CDR3 reads CASFGGNEQFF. CDR3 nucleotide sequence: TGTGCCAGCTTCGGGGGTAATGAGCAGTTCTTC.

The CDR3 sequence: CASSEGGGAYNEQFF. CDR3 sequence (DNA): TGTGCCAGCAGTGAAGGCGGGGGGGCTTACAATGAGCAGTTCTTC. The chain couples TRBV2 to TRBJ2-1; TRBD2 agrees at 9 bases. The CDR3 is 15 residues long. V shed 1 base and J 4 bases; nucleotides not matched to a gene: 2. Per the germline V gene, CDR1 is SNHLY and CDR2 is FYNNEI. Using reference TRBV2 and TRBJ2-1 for the parts outside the CDR3, the full variable domain is EPEVTQTPSHQVTQMGQEVILRCVPISNHLYFYWYRQILGQKVEFLVSFYNNEISEKSEIFDDQFSVERPDGSNFTLKIRSTKLEDSAMYFCASSEGGGAYNEQFFGPGTRLTVL.

The chain is built from TRBV2 and TRBJ2-5, with D maybe TRBD2 (7 bases). V lost 6 bases, J lost 7 bases, and 18 bases lay in between. CDR1 and CDR2 (germline): SNHLY, FYNNEI. This CDR3 is built from 14 residues. The CDR3 loop is CASSAAGGQVTQYF. For the CDR3, the DNA is TGTGCCAGCAGCGCTGCCGGGGGGCAGGTGACCCAGTACTTC.

V is TRBV18 and J is TRBJ2-7; 7 nucleotides align to TRBD1. The germline V gene has CDR1 KGHSH and CDR2 LQKENI. CDR3 size: 14 residues. V was pared by 3 bases and J by 6 bases, with 8 bases of the junction left unmatched. The CDR3 protein is CASSPTGSGSEQYF. The CDR3 nucleotides read TGTGCCAGCTCACCGACAGGGTCAGGCTCCGAGCAGTACTTC.

The table lists this clone with a count of one. The chain uses TRBV5-5 and TRBJ1-2, with D hard to call. CDR1 SGHKS and CDR2 YYEKEE come from the germline V gene (reference sequence). With 1 base removed from V and 0 bases from J, the gap between germline ends came to 4 bases. This CDR3 has 13 amino acids. This CDR3 reads CASSLLTNYGYTF. CDR3 coding DNA: TGTGCCAGCAGCTTGTTAACTAACTATGGCTACACCTTC.

The rearrangement joins TRBV29-1 to TRBJ1-1, with 7 bases aligning to TRBD1. CDR1 and CDR2 from the germline V gene are SQVTM and ANQGSEA. The ends lost 7 bases at V and 3 bases at J; junction bases unmatched: 11. This CDR3 contains 14 residues. The DNA of the CDR3 is TGCAGCGCCGGTAGACAGGGCGGGTACACTGAAGCTTTCTTT. Its protein product is CSAGRQGGYTEAFF.

The V gene is TRBV28, the J gene TRBJ2-5, with D perhaps matching TRBD1 (6 bases). Germline V lookup: CDR1 MDHEN, CDR2 SYDVKM. V lost 10 bases, J lost 2 bases, and 14 bases lay in between. The CDR3 sequence is 13 residues long. CDR3: CATSGTPQETQYF. In DNA, the CDR3 is TGTGCCACCTCCGGGACACCGCAAGAGACCCAGTACTTC.

The chain recombines TRBV2 with TRBJ2-1; 9 bases agree with TRBD1. Trimming took 4 bases from V and 4 from J; bases not matched to a gene: 2. The CDR3 is 14 amino acids. CDR1 and CDR2 from the germline V gene are SNHLY and FYNNEI. The CDR3 is CASSGQGGYNEQFF. CDR3 DNA sequence: TGTGCCAGCAGTGGACAGGGGGGATACAATGAGCAGTTCTTC.

The chain joins TRBV29-1 to TRBJ1-2, with D uncertain. Germline CDR1 reads SQVTM; CDR2 reads ANQGSEA. V was cut by 3 bases and J by 7 bases, with 9 bases left in between. The CDR3 runs 11 residues. The DNA of the CDR3 is TGCAGCGTTGAGCCCACACGTGGCTACACCTTC. Its protein is CSVEPTRGYTF.

This clone was counted between two and nine times. V usage is TRBV29-1 and J usage is TRBJ2-7; D unresolved. The germline V gene has CDR1 SQVTM and CDR2 ANQGSEA. The CDR3 totals 14 residues. Trimming removed 4 bases at V and 2 bases at J, with 15 bases between. The CDR3 sequence: CSVVSAERPYEQYF. The CDR3 nucleotides read TGCAGCGTTGTATCCGCCGAGAGGCCCTACGAGCAGTACTTC.

V and J are TRBV28 and TRBJ2-2; 10 nucleotides align to TRBD1. Germline CDR1 MDHEN, CDR2 SYDVKM. The J segment lost 7 bases and the V segment lost 6 bases, leaving 11 bases of the junction unmatched. This CDR3 is 16 amino acids long. The CDR3 is CASRPRTGGAHGELFF. In nucleotides, the CDR3 is TGTGCCAGCAGACCTAGGACAGGGGGAGCCCACGGGGAGCTGTTTTTT.

This clone came up a few times. The chain joins TRBV10-3 to TRBJ1-3, with D possibly being TRBD1 (6 bases). Trimming stripped 6 bases from V and 0 bases from J, with 15 bases between. The CDR3 spans 16 residues. The germline CDR1 and CDR2 sequences are ENHRY and SYGVKD. CDR3 bases: TGTGCCATCAGGGATCAGGGGAGAACCTCTGGAAACACCATATATTTT. Translating it yields CAIRDQGRTSGNTIYF.

This clone occurred once. CDR3: CASSLGASGDQETQYF. CDR3 in DNA: TGTGCCAGCAGTTTAGGGGCTAGCGGGGATCAAGAGACCCAGTACTTC. The V call is TRBV28, the J call TRBJ2-5, with TRBD2 matching over 9 bases. CDR1 and CDR2 from the germline V gene are MDHEN and SYDVKM. J lost 2 bases, V lost 2 bases, and 6 bases had no gene match. This CDR3 region has 16 residues.

The chain combines TRBV6-2 or TRBV6-3 with TRBJ2-1, with D perhaps matching TRBD1 (6 bases). The CDR3 sequence is 16 residues long. CDR1 and CDR2 (germline): MNHEY, SVGEGT. Trimming stripped 6 bases from V and 3 bases from J, with 18 bases between. CDR3 loop: CASSPRRLGGYNEQFF. The CDR3 bases are TGTGCCAGCAGCCCACGAAGATTAGGGGGCTACAATGAGCAGTTCTTC.

The chain recombines TRBV9 with TRBJ1-2; D remains ambiguous. This CDR3 has 13 residues. The V gene lost 3 bases and the J gene lost 8 bases, with 14 bases spanning the gap. Germline assignment: CDR1 SGDLS and CDR2 YYNGEE. Here the CDR3 DNA reads TGTGCCAGCAGCGCTCTCCACGCTGGCGGCTACACCTTC. It is translated as CASSALHAGGYTF.

The chain combines TRBV13 with TRBJ1-1, with D possibly matching TRBD1 (6 bases). The germline gives CDR1 PRHDT, CDR2 FYEKMQ (reference sequence). V gave up 2 bases and J gave up 1 base, with 11 bases separating them. This CDR3 region has 15 residues. As DNA, the CDR3 is TGTGCCAGCAGCTTACGGGACATCGAGAACACTGAAGCTTTCTTT. Translated: CASSLRDIENTEAFF.

This clone was counted between two and nine times. This chain joins TRBV6-5 and TRBJ1-6, with 7 bases lining up with TRBD1. Germline values: CDR1 MNHEY, CDR2 SVGAGI. This CDR3 is 15 amino acids long. The V and J ends lost 0 bases and 7 bases, in that order; junction bases with no gene match: 3. The CDR3 coding sequence is TGTGCCAGCAGTTACTCAGCAGGGGGAAATTCACCCCTCCACTTT. It specifies CASSYSAGGNSPLHF.

This chain connects TRBV2 to TRBJ1-1; no clear D gene. CDR3 length: 16 residues. Trimming left V 0 bases short and J 1 base short, with 12 bases between. Germline CDR1 is SNHLY and CDR2 is FYNNEI. The CDR3 sequence is CASSEAVGSGNTEAFF. The CDR3 DNA reads TGTGCCAGCAGTGAAGCGGTGGGCAGTGGGAACACTGAAGCTTTCTTT.

The V call is TRBV30, the J call TRBJ1-1, with D hard to call. There are 11 residues in the CDR3. V dropped 1 base and J dropped 5 bases, with 5 bases sitting between them. The germline V gene has CDR1 GTSNPN and CDR2 SVGIG (reference sequence). Here the CDR3 DNA reads TGTGCCTGGAGTGGTAGAACTGAAGCTTTCTTT. It translates to CAWSGRTEAFF.

The rearrangement joins TRBV19 to TRBJ2-5, with D possibly matching TRBD1 (6 bases). This CDR3 is built from 13 residues. CDR1 is LNHDA and CDR2 is SQIVND in the germline V gene (reference sequence). Trimming took 9 bases from V and 2 from J, leaving 13 bases between them. CDR3: CASHSGQQETQYF. The CDR3 region has the DNA TGTGCCAGCCACTCCGGACAGCAAGAGACCCAGTACTTC.